One and the same sample provided the 27 T cell receptor beta chains below, sequenced in a study of T cell repertoires in cytomegalovirus infection. What these receptors recognize is not known. MiXCR, run by TCRdb on the reads, gives a single entry per CDR3 protein. The sample contains some 920,000 distinct CDR3 sequences, roughly 30% of which appear only once. Here the sequenced sample was cultured CD8+ T cells from PBMCs, taken from culture after CMV antigen stimulation. Every receptor here comes from a human donor in good health (CMV status not recorded). Some clones in this sample may be carry-over from other donors' samples.

This clonotype was found a few times. V is TRBV12-3 or TRBV12-4 and J is TRBJ1-1; D is unclear. The CDR3 spans 12 residues. V lost 3 bases to trimming and J lost 8 bases, with 10 bases between them. The CDR3 region has the DNA TGTGCCAGCAGTTTTGCCGGGGTAGAAGCTTTCTTT. This translates into CASSFAGVEAFF.

This rearrangement joins TRBV6-2 or TRBV6-3 to TRBJ1-2; D is ambiguous. In germline, CDR1 is MNHEY, CDR2 SVGEGT. The CDR3 is made up of 12 amino acids. The germline V and J ends were trimmed by 5 bases and 8 bases, with 12 bases remaining between them. The CDR3 spells CASSPGFSGYTF. In DNA form, the CDR3 reads TGTGCCAGCAGTCCTGGTTTTTCCGGCTACACCTTC.

This sequence joins TRBV14 and TRBJ1-1; TRBD1 might be the D (5 bases). The germline CDR1 and CDR2 sequences are SGHDN and FVKESK. The CDR3 length is 16 residues. V dropped 0 bases and J dropped 6 bases, with 17 bases sitting between them. CDR3 loop: CASSQDMGGIGAEAFF. CDR3 in DNA: TGTGCCAGCAGCCAAGATATGGGGGGGATTGGAGCTGAAGCTTTCTTT.

This clonotype turned up a few times. The V gene is TRBV7-9, the J gene TRBJ2-7; TRBD1 is a possible D gene (6 bases). Trimming removed 6 bases from V and 3 bases from J, with 18 bases in between. This CDR3 spans 15 amino acids. The germline V gene has CDR1 SEHNR and CDR2 FQNEAQ (reference sequence). This chain's CDR3 is CASSSTPGHLYEQYV. The CDR3 DNA sequence: TGTGCCAGCAGTTCTACGCCGGGACACCTCTACGAGCAGTACGTC.

This clonotype was detected ten times or more. The gene calls are TRBV7-9 and TRBJ1-2; no firm D call. The CDR3 consists of 15 residues. CDR1 is SEHNR and CDR2 is FQNEAQ in the germline V gene (reference sequence). V was shortened by 1 base and J by 8 bases, with 17 bases between the two germline ends. The DNA for the CDR3 is TGTGCCAGCAGCTTAGAAGCCTCGAGGATGGACGGCTACACCTTC. Residues: CASSLEASRMDGYTF. Together with reference TRBV7-9 and TRBJ1-2, the CDR3 gives the full variable domain: DTGVSQNPRHKITKRGQNVTFRCDPISEHNRLYWYRQTLGQGPEFLTYFQNEAQLEKSRLLSDRFSAERPKGSFSTLEIQRTEQGDSAMYLCASSLEASRMDGYTFGSGTRLTVV.

This clonotype was detected only a few times. The chain joins TRBV6-2 or TRBV6-3 to TRBJ1-5; D is possibly TRBD1 (6 bases). V was trimmed by 5 bases and J by 4 bases, leaving 15 bases between them. Looked up from germline, CDR1 is MNHEY and CDR2 is SVGEGT. This CDR3 contains 15 residues. The DNA of the CDR3 is TGTGCCAGCAGTCCAGACAGGAATTGGAATCAGCCCCAGCATTTT. It is translated as CASSPDRNWNQPQHF.

The chain links TRBV10-3 to TRBJ2-5; 7 nucleotides align to TRBD1. J gave up 1 base and V 5 bases, and 16 bases lay outside the gene matches. Germline-derived CDR1 and CDR2 are ENHRY and SYGVKD. The CDR3 covers 18 residues. The CDR3 reads CAISPGTEGHPAQETQYF. The CDR3 DNA reads TGTGCCATCAGTCCCGGGACAGAGGGCCATCCGGCCCAAGAGACCCAGTACTTC.

This clonotype was seen more than once but under ten times. This chain connects TRBV7-6 to TRBJ2-7; TRBD2 agrees at 9 bases. The CDR3 length is 17 residues. The ends lost 2 bases at V and 0 bases at J; junction bases unmatched: 8. Looked up from germline, CDR1 is SGHVS and CDR2 is FNYEAQ. The CDR3 region has the DNA TGTGCCAGCAGCTTACTTTCTCTAGCGGGGAGCTCCTACGAGCAGTACTTC. Encoded protein: CASSLLSLAGSSYEQYF. Full variable domain (rest looked up from reference TRBV7-6 and TRBJ2-7): GAGVSQSPRYKVTKRGQDVALRCDPISGHVSLYWYRQALGQGPEFLTYFNYEAQQDKSGLPNDRFSAERPEGSISTLTIQRTEQRDSAMYRCASSLLSLAGSSYEQYFGPGTRLTVT.

This rearrangement joins TRBV2 to TRBJ2-7; D is undetermined. Germline V gives CDR1 SNHLY, CDR2 FYNNEI. The CDR3 runs 11 residues. V was shortened by 4 bases and J by 6 bases, with 7 bases between the two germline ends. CDR3 DNA: TGTGCCAGCAGTGTGCAGCCCGAGCAGTACTTC. Translating it yields CASSVQPEQYF.

J is TRBJ1-3 and V is TRBV12-3 or TRBV12-4; D gene uncertain. This CDR3 region has 16 residues. The V and J ends lost 6 bases and 7 bases respectively, with 22 bases between them. This chain's CDR3 is CASSPPPRHLVNTIYF. The DNA for the CDR3 is TGTGCCAGCAGCCCCCCGCCCCGCCATCTTGTCAACACCATATATTTT.

This sequence joins TRBV27 and TRBJ2-7; possible D gene TRBD1, 5 bases. The length of the CDR3 is 15 residues. Per the germline V gene, CDR1 is MNHEY and CDR2 is SMNVEV (reference sequence). CDR3 nucleotide sequence: TGTGCCAGCAGTCCCACGATCCAGAACAGGACAACTGAGAACGTC. Amino acid sequence: CASSPTIQNRTTENV.

V and J are TRBV11-2 and TRBJ2-1; D not resolved. The CDR3 extends over 16 amino acids. The germline V gene encodes CDR1 SGHAT and CDR2 FQNNGV. Trimming pared 1 base from V and 3 bases from J, leaving 13 bases between. This chain's CDR3 is CASSLVFRPSYNEQFF. CDR3 nucleotide sequence: TGTGCCAGCAGCTTAGTTTTCAGGCCAAGCTACAATGAGCAGTTCTTC.

The sample holds a few counts of this clonotype. V gene TRBV12-5 combines with J gene TRBJ1-3; D is perhaps TRBD1 (6 bases). The CDR3 sequence is 13 residues long. The V end lost 8 bases, the J end lost 4 bases, and 12 bases lay between the germline ends. Germline CDR1 and CDR2: LGHNT and FRNRAP. CDR3 amino acids: CASSPTGGNTIYF. CDR3 DNA: TGTGCTAGTTCCCCTACAGGGGGAAACACCATATATTTT.

J is TRBJ2-3 and V is TRBV10-2; 10 bases agree with TRBD2. With V trimmed by 2 bases and J by 2 bases, 7 bases remained unmatched. The CDR3 runs 17 residues. Germline V gene lookup returns CDR1 WSHSY and CDR2 SAAADI. CDR3 nucleotide sequence: TGCGCCAGCAGTGAGGAAAAGCTAGCGGGGGTCACAGATACGCAGTATTTT. The encoded protein is CASSEEKLAGVTDTQYF.

This chain connects TRBV28 to TRBJ1-5; the match to TRBD1 covers 7 bases. From germline, CDR1 is MDHEN and CDR2 SYDVKM. The CDR3 totals 14 residues. V lost 6 bases to trimming and J lost 9 bases; unmatched junction nucleotides: 11. The CDR3 DNA reads as TGTGCCAGCAGCCTCACAGGGGAAGTTTCGCCCCAGCATTTT. Encoded protein: CASSLTGEVSPQHF.

This clonotype has just a few counts. The chain is built from TRBV2 and TRBJ2-7, with D tentatively TRBD1 (6 bases). This CDR3 comprises 15 residues. Germline V CDR1 and CDR2: SNHLY, FYNNEI. Trimming shortened V by 7 bases and J by 7 bases, and 23 bases separated the two germline ends. The CDR3 bases are TGTGCCAGCACCAGAGAGGGGGTAACTACGGGGGAGCAGTACTTC. Amino acid sequence: CASTREGVTTGEQYF.

V usage is TRBV27 and J usage is TRBJ2-2; D may be TRBD1 (5 bases). The germline V gene encodes CDR1 MNHEY and CDR2 SMNVEV (reference sequence). The CDR3 contains 15 residues. V lost 4 bases to trimming and J lost 2 bases, with 11 bases between them. The CDR3 DNA is TGTGCCAGCAGTTCGTTGACAGATAACACCGGGGAGCTGTTTTTT. Amino acids: CASSSLTDNTGELFF.

The chain recombines TRBV5-6 with TRBJ2-3, with D possibly TRBD1 on 5 matching bases. The CDR3 consists of 14 residues. The V gene lost 0 bases and the J gene lost 4 bases, with 9 bases spanning the gap. Germline CDR1 SGHDT, CDR2 YYEEEE. The CDR3 DNA reads as TGTGCCAGCAGCTTGGCATGGGGCCCAGATACGCAGTATTTT. Its protein product is CASSLAWGPDTQYF.

The V and J genes are TRBV9 and TRBJ1-5; possibly TRBD1 for D (5 bases). Germline V gene sequence: CDR1 SGDLS, CDR2 YYNGEE. V was clipped by 6 bases and J by 8 bases, with 12 bases between them. The CDR3 contains 12 residues. The CDR3 region is CASNSPGEPQHF. CDR3 nucleotide sequence: TGTGCCAGCAACTCTCCGGGGGAGCCCCAGCATTTT.

This clonotype was detected a few times. The chain is built from TRBV20-1 and TRBJ1-1; D is possibly TRBD1 (5 bases). Trimming took off 3 bases at V and 4 bases at J, with 15 bases between the two ends. The CDR3 contains 14 residues. Per the germline V gene, CDR1 is DFQATT and CDR2 is SNEGSKA (reference sequence). The CDR3 DNA sequence: TGCAGTGCTAGGAGCCTCGGGGGTCTCACTGAAGCTTTCTTT. It encodes CSARSLGGLTEAFF.

The chain employs TRBV6-5 and TRBJ2-5, with a possible D match to TRBD2 (5 bases). The ends were cut back, 6 bases at V and 9 bases at J, with 14 bases in the middle. The CDR3 length is 12 residues. CDR1 is MNHEY, CDR2 SVGAGI, per germline. The CDR3 spells CASRSPSAAQYF. The CDR3 DNA sequence: TGTGCCAGCAGATCACCATCAGCGGCCCAGTACTTC.

This clonotype was detected ten times or more. The gene calls are TRBV7-9 and TRBJ2-4; D tentatively fits TRBD1 or TRBD2 (6 bases each). Trimming removed 8 bases at V and 3 bases at J, with 17 bases between. Germline CDR1 SEHNR, CDR2 FQNEAQ (reference sequence). CDR3 size: 15 residues. In DNA, the CDR3 is TGTGCCAGCCGGGGGCCCACAGTAGACAAAAACATTCAGTACTTC. Translating it yields CASRGPTVDKNIQYF.

This clonotype was detected a few times. V gene TRBV19 combines with J gene TRBJ1-1; the D gene is possibly TRBD1 (5 bases). The CDR3 has 14 residues. V lost 5 bases, J lost 5 bases, and 15 bases lay in between. CDR1 is LNHDA, CDR2 SQIVND, per germline (reference sequence). CDR3 residues: CASSPGAGGTEAFF. Here the CDR3 DNA reads TGTGCCAGTAGTCCCGGGGCGGGGGGAACTGAAGCTTTCTTT.

This clonotype was detected many times. The chain has TRBV7-2 and TRBJ2-7; 13 nucleotides match TRBD2. CDR3 length: 13 residues. Germline trimming cut 4 bases from V and 7 bases from J; bases unmatched to any gene: 1. Germline lookup yields CDR1 SGHTA and CDR2 FQGNSA. CDR3 loop: CASSSGLAGEQYV. In nucleotides, the CDR3 is TGTGCCAGCAGCTCGGGACTAGCGGGGGAGCAGTACGTC.

The chain uses TRBV28 and TRBJ1-2; 9 bases line up with TRBD1. CDR1 and CDR2 from the germline V gene are MDHEN and SYDVKM. CDR3 length equals 16 residues. Germline trimming cut 6 bases from V and 1 base from J; bases unmatched to any gene: 9. CDR3 bases: TGTGCCAGCAGACCGGGACAGGGAAACAATAACTATGGCTACACCTTC. Amino acid sequence: CASRPGQGNNNYGYTF.

In this sample, this clonotype turned up a few times. DNA of the CDR3: TGTGCCAGCAGCCGGCCAGGGTGGCCCACTGAAGCTTTCTTT. This codes for CASSRPGWPTEAFF. This rearrangement joins TRBV7-3 to TRBJ1-1; TRBD1 is a possible D gene (5 bases). From germline, CDR1 is SGHTA and CDR2 FQGTGA. Trimming stripped 5 bases from V and 4 bases from J, with 14 bases between. CDR3 length: 14 residues. Combining the CDR3 with reference TRBV7-3 and TRBJ1-1 gives the whole variable domain GAGVSQTPSNKVTEKGKYVELRCDPISGHTALYWYRQSLGQGPEFLIYFQGTGAADDSGLPNDRFFAVRPEGSVSTLKIQRTERGDSAVYLCASSRPGWPTEAFFGQGTRLTVV.

This clonotype has a handful of counts. The V gene is TRBV4-1, the J gene TRBJ1-1, with D maybe TRBD1 (6 bases). V lost 0 bases, J lost 7 bases, and 33 bases lay in between. The CDR3 runs 21 residues. CDR1 and CDR2 (germline): MGHRA, YSYEKL. The CDR3 nucleotides are TGCGCCAGCAGCCAAGATCTGCAGGGGTTGACGGTTTTGGGAGGGCCTGTTGAAGCTTTCTTT. It codes for CASSQDLQGLTVLGGPVEAFF.